This TCR beta chain was documented in a study of T cells in Graves' hyperthyroidism and ophthalmopathy. This clonotype has ten or more counts. Amplified regions were TCR beta CDR3 sequences from RNA transcripts. When the TCR CDR3 underwent first-round RT-PCR, the HTBI primer set was used. Each CDR3 protein gets one entry after TCRdb re-called the multiplex PCR reads with MiXCR. This table holds nearly 110,000 distinct CDR3 sequences, approximately 16% found once. The CDR3 is made up of 17 amino acids. J gave up 0 bases and V 4 bases, and 3 bases lay outside the gene matches. The V gene's germline CDR1 is SQVTM and CDR2 ANQGSEA. Stability of Graves' hyperthyroidism was defined as absent ophthalmopathy progression within 18 months.

This TCR derives from a woman aged 50 to 60 with Graves' hyperthyroidism. Sequencing was carried out using blood. The chain uses TRBV29-1 and TRBJ2-1; 16 positions agree with TRBD2. The CDR3 loop is CSVVGLAGGSSYNEQFF. CDR3 nucleotide sequence: TGCAGCGTTGTGGGACTAGCGGGAGGGAGCTCCTACAATGAGCAGTTCTTC.